This T cell receptor (beta chain) was recovered during a study of blood T cell repertoires in COVID-19. Method: immunoSEQ multiplex PCR; TCRdb's copy keeps in-frame clones and lacks some. Of around 370,000 clones in the sample, about 88% are singletons; the top ten hold around 6.6%. The CDR3 length is 12 residues. Germline-derived CDR1 and CDR2 are MNHEY and SMNVEV (reference sequence). Trimming cost V 8 bases and J 4 bases, with 9 bases left between them. This clonotype originated in a woman in her sixties or seventies with COVID-19, enrolled during active disease. Sequencing was done on a sample of peripheral blood. The chain joins TRBV27 to TRBJ1-5, with a weak D call TRBD1 (5 bases). The CDR3 reads CASSGENQPQHF. CDR3 bases: TGTGCCAGCTCGGGGGAGAATCAGCCCCAGCATTTT.